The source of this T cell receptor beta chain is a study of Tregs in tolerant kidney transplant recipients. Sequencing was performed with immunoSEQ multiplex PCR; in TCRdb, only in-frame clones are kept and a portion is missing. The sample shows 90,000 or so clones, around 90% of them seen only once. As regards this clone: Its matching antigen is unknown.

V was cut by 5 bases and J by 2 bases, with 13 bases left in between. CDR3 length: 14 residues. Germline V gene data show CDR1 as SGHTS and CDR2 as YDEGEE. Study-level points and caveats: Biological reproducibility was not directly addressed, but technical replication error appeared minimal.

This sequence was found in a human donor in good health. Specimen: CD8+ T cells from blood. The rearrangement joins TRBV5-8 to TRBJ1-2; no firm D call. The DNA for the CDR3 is TGTGCCAGCAGACTTCGGTACGGGAACTATGGCTACACCTTC. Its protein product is CASRLRYGNYGYTF.